The rows below give T cell receptor beta chains drawn from one sample of a study of cytomegalovirus exposure and HLA in healthy donors. TCRdb's table, derived via immunoSEQ multiplex PCR, lists solely in-frame clones and lacks some. This sample has 150,000 to 200,000 clones, with 79% found just once. Sequenced sample: PBMCs. All receptors come from a male donor in good health and CMV-seropositive. Each CDR3 is given with its conserved first and last residue. A D gene is named only where the DNA matches it firmly. Clone size appears in some rows only: once, few, many, or a class for an expanded clone.

j_call v_call d_call clone_size cdr3_nt cdr3_aa
TRBJ2-4 TRBV5-1 TRBD2 - TGCGCCAGCAGCGGGCTAGCGGGAGCAAACATTCAGTACTTC CASSGLAGANIQYF
TRBJ1-1 TRBV19 - - TGTGCCAGTAGTATCGGGGAGTGGGGCACTGAAGCTTTCTTT CASSIGEWGTEAFF
TRBJ2-1 TRBV11-3 - - TGTGCCAGCAGCTTTTCTAGCGCCAATGAGCAGTTCTTC CASSFSSANEQFF
TRBJ1-4 TRBV27 - - TGTGCCAGCAGTTTTCGTCCACCGGGGGATAATAAGAATGAAAAACTGTTTTTT CASSFRPPGDNKNEKLFF
TRBJ2-7 TRBV29-1 TRBD2 - TGCAGCGTTGAACTTTCGACGGGAGGGTTATCCTACGAGCAGTACTTC CSVELSTGGLSYEQYF
TRBJ2-7 TRBV11-3 - - TGTGCCAGCAGCCTCGGACAGAGCTCCTACGAGCAGTACTTC CASSLGQSSYEQYF
TRBJ2-7 TRBV2 TRBD1 - TGTGCCAGCAGACTACGCGGGACAGGGTTCTACGAGCAGTACTTC CASRLRGTGFYEQYF
TRBJ2-5 TRBV4-2 - - TGTGCCAGCAGCCTACTTTTCACGGAGACCCAGTACTTC CASSLLFTETQYF
TRBJ1-4 TRBV19 - - TGTGCCAGTAGTTCGGGAAGACTGGGGGAAAAACTGTTTTTT CASSSGRLGEKLFF
TRBJ2-2 TRBV7-2 - few TGTGCCAGCAGCCAACCCCCGGGACACCGGAACACCGGGGAGCTGTTTTTT CASSQPPGHRNTGELFF
TRBJ1-5 TRBV15 - - TGTGCCACCAGAGAGGGAGGAGGTTATAGCAATCAGCCCCAGCATTTT CATREGGGYSNQPQHF
TRBJ1-2 TRBV7-9 TRBD1 - TGTGCCAGCAGCGTCGAAGGCGCCGGGACAGCTAACTATGGCTACACCTTC CASSVEGAGTANYGYTF
TRBJ1-5 TRBV18 - few TGTGCCAGCTCACCATCAGATAACAATCAGCCCCAGCATTTT CASSPSDNNQPQHF
TRBJ2-2 TRBV7-8 - - TGTGCCAGCAGCTTAAGAGGAGGCGGAAGCACCGGGGAGCTGTTTTTT CASSLRGGGSTGELFF
TRBJ2-3 TRBV14 TRBD1 - TGTGCCAGCAGCCAAGATCGTCAGGGGGCAGGGGGCACAGATACGCAGTATTTT CASSQDRQGAGGTDTQYF
TRBJ1-2 TRBV20-1 - - TGCAGTGCTACAGGGGCTGATGGCTACACCTTC CSATGADGYTF
TRBJ2-7 TRBV5-6 - - TGTGCCAGCAGCATGGGACTTGCCGTAGGAGAGCAGTACTTC CASSMGLAVGEQYF
TRBJ2-3 TRBV4-1 TRBD2 once TGCGCCAGCAGCTCCGCGGGAGCCTTGGATACGCAGTATTTT CASSSAGALDTQYF
TRBJ1-4 TRBV4-1 - - TGCGCCAGCAGCTCATGGGGGCACGTTAATGAAAAACTGTTTTTT CASSSWGHVNEKLFF
TRBJ1-4 TRBV6-5 - - TGTGCCAGCAGTTTTGGAGACAGGACTAATGAAAAACTGTTTTTT CASSFGDRTNEKLFF
TRBJ2-5 TRBV7-2 TRBD2 - TGTGCCAGCAGCTCGGTTGGGCTAGCGGGACGAGAGACCCAGTACTTC CASSSVGLAGRETQYF
TRBJ2-1 TRBV7-8 TRBD2 - TGTGCCAGCAGCTCAACTAGCGGGAGCTCCTACAATGAGCAGTTCTTC CASSSTSGSSYNEQFF
TRBJ2-1 TRBV7-3 TRBD1 - TGTGCCAGCAGGGACCGGGACAGGGGGCTCAATGAGCAGTTCTTC CASRDRDRGLNEQFF
TRBJ1-2 TRBV6-6 TRBD1 - TGTGCCAGCAGTCAAGGACAGGGGAATGGCTACACCTTC CASSQGQGNGYTF
TRBJ2-3 TRBV20-1 - - TGCAGTGCCTTCTTAACAGATACGCAGTATTTT CSAFLTDTQYF
TRBJ1-1 TRBV18 - - TGTGCCAGCTCACCGGGGAGTAACACTGAAGCTTTCTTT CASSPGSNTEAFF
TRBJ2-5 TRBV7-2 - - TGTGCCAGCAGCTTCAGGGGCCAAGAGACCCAGTACTTC CASSFRGQETQYF